The present T cell receptor (beta chain) was sequenced within a study of memory CD4+ T cells and cytomegalovirus serostatus. The CDR3 covers 13 residues. In germline, CDR1 is LGHNA, CDR2 YSLEER. Trimming pared 3 bases from V and 7 bases from J, leaving 12 bases between. Single viable CD3+CD4+CD8-CD45RO+ cells were sorted as the memory CD4+ T cells. Sequencing used immunoSEQ multiplex PCR; TCRdb keeps in-frame clones, though not all of them. The sample contains approximately 53,000 clones, over 75% of which appear only once. In the case of this clone: Its antigen is currently unknown.

General study findings and limits: Suggested: most of the CMV-linked TCR signature lies in CD4+ memory cells.

The V call is TRBV4-3, the J call TRBJ1-2; D not resolved. The specimen was memory CD4+ T cells from blood. This sequence was found in an adult in good health and CMV-seronegative. CDR3 amino acids: CASSQGRVGGYTF. In DNA, the CDR3 is TGCGCCAGCAGCCAGGGCAGAGTGGGTGGCTACACCTTC.